Sequencing of this T cell receptor (beta chain) was carried out in a study of blood T cell repertoires in COVID-19. Study summary: Acute and convalescent COVID-19 samples came from the United States, Italy and Spain. Sources were T cells, B-cell-depleted T cells, or PBMCs; the material itself was cDNA or gDNA.

This clone was seen more than once but under ten times. Per the original methods: It was from reference gene primer amplification that nucleated cell counts were estimated. TCRdb's copy holds only in-frame clones and misses some; the assay was immunoSEQ multiplex PCR. V, J and clone size are those of that table, while D and trimming were read from the DNA. Here the sample spans about 190,000 clones, 80% to 85% being singletons. The J segment lost 3 bases and the V segment lost 4 bases, leaving 7 bases of the junction unmatched. Germline-derived CDR1 and CDR2 are SGHKS and YYEKEE (reference sequence). The CDR3 has 15 amino acids.

The receptor's source is a human donor in a cohort sampled during active COVID-19. The chain recombines TRBV5-5 with TRBJ1-5, with 7 positions matching TRBD1. Specimen: peripheral blood. The CDR3 loop is CASSLGTALNQPQHF. The CDR3 region has the DNA TGTGCCAGCAGCCTGGGGACAGCCCTCAATCAGCCCCAGCATTTT.